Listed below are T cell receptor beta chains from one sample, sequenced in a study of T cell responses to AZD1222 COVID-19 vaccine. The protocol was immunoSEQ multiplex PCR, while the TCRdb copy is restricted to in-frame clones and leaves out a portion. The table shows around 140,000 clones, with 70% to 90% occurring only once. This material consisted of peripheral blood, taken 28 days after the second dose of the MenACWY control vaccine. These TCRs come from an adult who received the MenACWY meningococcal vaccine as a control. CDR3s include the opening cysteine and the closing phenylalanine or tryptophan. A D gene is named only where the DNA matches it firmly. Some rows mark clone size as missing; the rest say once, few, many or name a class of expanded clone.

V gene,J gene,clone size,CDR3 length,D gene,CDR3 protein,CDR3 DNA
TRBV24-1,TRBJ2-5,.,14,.,CATSDLDSQETQYF,TGTGCCACCAGTGACCTGGACAGCCAAGAGACCCAGTACTTC
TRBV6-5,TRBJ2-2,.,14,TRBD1,CASRPDRAAGELFF,TGTGCCAGCAGGCCGGACAGGGCGGCCGGGGAGCTGTTTTTT
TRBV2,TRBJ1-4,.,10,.,CASWGEKLFF,TGTGCCAGCTGGGGAGAAAAACTGTTTTTT
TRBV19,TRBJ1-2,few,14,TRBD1,CASRSGAQGQGYTF,TGTGCCAGTCGAAGCGGGGCACAGGGGCAAGGCTACACCTTC
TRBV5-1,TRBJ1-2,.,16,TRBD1,CASSLATGGANYGYTF,TGCGCCAGCAGCTTGGCCACAGGGGGGGCTAACTATGGCTACACCTTC
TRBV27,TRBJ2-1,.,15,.,CASRYRDFTYNEQFF,TGTGCCAGCCGTTACAGGGACTTCACTTACAATGAGCAGTTCTTC
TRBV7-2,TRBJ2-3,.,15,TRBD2,CASSLVAGDTDTQYF,TGTGCCAGCAGCTTAGTAGCGGGGGACACAGATACGCAGTATTTT
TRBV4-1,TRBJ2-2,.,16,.,CASSQEHSPRAGELFF,TGCGCCAGCAGCCAAGAACATTCCCCTAGGGCAGGGGAGCTGTTTTTT
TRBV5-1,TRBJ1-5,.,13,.,CASSLGTDQPQHF,TGCGCCAGCAGCCTAGGGACGGATCAGCCCCAGCATTTT
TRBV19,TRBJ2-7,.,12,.,CASSIGTSEQYF,TGTGCCAGTAGTATAGGGACGAGTGAGCAGTACTTC
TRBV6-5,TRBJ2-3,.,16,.,CASSYGNRLGTDTQYF,TGTGCCAGCAGTTACGGGAATAGGCTGGGCACAGATACGCAGTATTTT
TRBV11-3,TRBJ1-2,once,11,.,CASSIAYGYTF,TGTGCCAGCAGCATCGCCTATGGCTACACCTTC
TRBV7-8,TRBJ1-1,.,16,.,CASSQALGGPNTEAFF,TGTGCCAGCAGCCAAGCTCTGGGGGGCCCCAACACTGAAGCTTTCTTT
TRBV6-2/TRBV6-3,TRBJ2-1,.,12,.,CASSYHPGEQFF,TGTGCCAGCAGTTACCATCCCGGCGAGCAGTTCTTC
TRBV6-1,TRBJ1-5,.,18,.,CASSEVPAVGVSNQPQHF,TGTGCCAGCAGTGAAGTACCCGCTGTGGGGGTTAGCAATCAGCCCCAGCATTTT
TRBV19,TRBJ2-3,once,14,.,CASSITSGRHTQYF,TGTGCCAGTAGTATTACGTCTGGGAGGCATACGCAGTATTTT
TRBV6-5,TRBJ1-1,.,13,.,CAGQLDRNTEAFF,TGTGCCGGGCAATTGGACAGGAACACTGAAGCTTTCTTT
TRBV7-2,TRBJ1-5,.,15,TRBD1,CASSPGQGVGQPQHF,TGTGCCAGCAGTCCCGGACAGGGGGTCGGTCAGCCCCAGCATTTT
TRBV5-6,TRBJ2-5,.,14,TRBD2,CASRLSGGQETQYF,TGTGCCAGCAGACTTAGCGGGGGCCAAGAGACCCAGTACTTC
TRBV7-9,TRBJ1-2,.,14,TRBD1,CASSLGTGNYGYTF,TGTGCCAGCAGCTTAGGGACAGGCAACTATGGCTACACCTTC
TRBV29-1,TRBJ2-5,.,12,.,CSVEEQQETQYF,TGCAGCGTTGAAGAGCAGCAAGAGACCCAGTACTTC
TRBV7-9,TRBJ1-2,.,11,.,CASSLVSGYTF,TGTGCCAGCAGCTTAGTTAGTGGCTACACCTTC
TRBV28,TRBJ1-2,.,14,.,CASSYGGSNYGYTF,TGTGCCAGCAGTTACGGGGGTTCCAATTATGGCTACACCTTC
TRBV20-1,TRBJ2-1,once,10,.,CSAGLDEQFF,TGCAGTGCTGGTTTGGATGAGCAGTTCTTC
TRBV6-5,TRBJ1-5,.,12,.,CASKDPGQPQHF,TGTGCCAGCAAGGACCCGGGACAGCCCCAGCATTTT
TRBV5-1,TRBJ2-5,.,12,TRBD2,CASGRETETQYF,TGCGCCAGCGGGCGGGAGACTGAGACCCAGTACTTC
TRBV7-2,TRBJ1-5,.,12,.,CASSIQDQPQHF,TGTGCCAGCAGCATACAGGATCAGCCCCAGCATTTT
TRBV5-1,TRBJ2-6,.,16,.,CASSLAGGTGANVLTF,TGCGCCAGCAGCTTGGCCGGGGGAACTGGGGCCAACGTCCTGACTTTC
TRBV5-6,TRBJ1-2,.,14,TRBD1,CASTATGRLSGYTF,TGTGCCAGCACCGCGACAGGGAGGCTTTCTGGCTACACCTTC
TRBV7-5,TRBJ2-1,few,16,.,CVRSLGLAFPYNEQFF,TGTGTCAGAAGCTTAGGGCTGGCTTTCCCCTACAATGAGCAGTTCTTC
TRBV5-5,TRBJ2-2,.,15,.,CASSLFSVRAGELFF,TGTGCCAGCAGCTTGTTTTCAGTAAGAGCCGGGGAGCTGTTTTTT
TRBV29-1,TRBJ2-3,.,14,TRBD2,CSVGDLGGVDTQYF,TGCAGCGTCGGGGACTTGGGAGGGGTTGATACGCAGTATTTT
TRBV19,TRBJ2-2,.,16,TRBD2,CASSIVSGRAPGELFF,TGTGCCAGTAGTATAGTGAGCGGGAGGGCCCCCGGGGAGCTGTTTTTT
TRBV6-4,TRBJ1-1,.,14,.,CASSPGGRSTEAFF,TGTGCCAGCAGTCCCGGCGGTAGGTCCACTGAAGCTTTCTTT
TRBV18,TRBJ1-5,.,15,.,CASSPTGPSNQPQHF,TGTGCCAGCTCACCCACGGGGCCTAGCAATCAGCCCCAGCATTTT
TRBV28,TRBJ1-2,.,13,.,CASKAATIDGYTF,TGTGCCAGCAAAGCAGCAACAATTGATGGCTACACCTTC
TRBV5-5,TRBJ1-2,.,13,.,CASSSGTVYGYTF,TGTGCCAGCAGTTCCGGGACCGTATATGGCTACACCTTC